One sample yielded the 32 T cell receptor beta chains listed below, sequenced in a study of blood T cells in healthy people across ages. A sample-barcoded 5' primer and a J-beta primer mix were used in a second PCR of roughly 6 to 12 cycles. TCRdb re-derived calls from the 5' RACE reads in MiXCR, one entry per CDR3 protein. The sample has roughly 800,000 distinct CDR3 sequences; roughly 50% are singletons. Sequencing used blood. Every receptor here comes from a man in his thirties or forties in good health.

This sequence joins TRBV20-1 and TRBJ2-1; D not resolved. V lost 4 bases, J lost 15 bases, and 19 bases lay in between. The CDR3 length is 12 residues. The germline V gene has CDR1 DFQATT and CDR2 SNEGSKA (reference sequence). Written as DNA, the CDR3 is TGCAGTGCTACGAAGACGGACGGTCCGCGGTTCTTC. This codes for CSATKTDGPRFF.

V and J are TRBV25-1 and TRBJ2-5; D gene uncertain. This CDR3 region has 18 residues. Germline assignment: CDR1 MGHDK and CDR2 SYGVNS. Between the trimmed V and J ends, which lost 4 bases and 2 bases, there was a span of 23 bases. As DNA, the CDR3 is TGTGCCAGCAGTGTACGACCAAACAGATATTTAATGCAAGAGACCCAGTACTTC. It codes for CASSVRPNRYLMQETQYF.

The V gene is TRBV7-2, the J gene TRBJ2-2, with 9 bases fitting TRBD2. The V and J ends lost 5 bases and 5 bases, in that order; junction bases with no gene match: 6. Per germline, CDR1 SGHTA and CDR2 FQGNSA. The CDR3 totals 15 residues. CDR3 sequence reads: CASSPVLAGTGELFF. For the CDR3, the DNA is TGTGCCAGCAGCCCGGTTCTAGCGGGGACCGGGGAGCTGTTTTTT. Based on the CDR3 plus reference TRBV7-2 and TRBJ2-2, the full variable domain is GAGVSQSPSNKVTEKGKDVELRCDPISGHTALYWYRQSLGQGLEFLIYFQGNSAPDKSGLPSDRFSAERTGGSVSTLTIQRTQQEDSAVYLCASSPVLAGTGELFFGEGSRLTVL.

V and J are TRBV28 and TRBJ1-2; D perhaps matches TRBD1 (5 bases). Germline CDR1 MDHEN, CDR2 SYDVKM. The V end lost 5 bases, the J end lost 8 bases, and 18 bases lay between the germline ends. The CDR3 length is 14 residues. The CDR3 DNA sequence: TGTGCCAGCAGTCTGGCGGGACCCTCCGAAGGCTACACCTTC. Its protein product is CASSLAGPSEGYTF.

V and J are TRBV5-1 and TRBJ2-7, with a possible D match to TRBD1 (5 bases). The V gene lost 2 bases and the J gene lost 7 bases, with 13 bases spanning the gap. The CDR3 extends over 13 amino acids. The germline V gene encodes CDR1 SGHRS and CDR2 YFSETQ. The CDR3 loop reads CASSFDSPGEQYF. The CDR3 coding sequence is TGCGCCAGCAGCTTCGACTCCCCAGGGGAGCAGTACTTC.

The chain's CDR3 is CSAKRGGTSGYEQYF. DNA of the CDR3: TGCAGTGCGAAGAGAGGGGGGACTAGCGGATACGAGCAGTACTTC. The rearrangement joins TRBV20-1 to TRBJ2-7; 11 nucleotides align to TRBD2. CDR1 DFQATT and CDR2 SNEGSKA come from the germline V gene (reference sequence). The CDR3 loop spans 15 amino acids. With V trimmed by 6 bases and J by 4 bases, 11 bases remained unmatched.

The V and J genes are TRBV27 and TRBJ2-5, with a possible D match to TRBD2 (5 bases). V gave up 8 bases and J gave up 3 bases, with 16 bases separating them. CDR1 MNHEY and CDR2 SMNVEV come from the germline V gene (reference sequence). The CDR3 length is 14 residues. CDR3 in amino acids: CASRLLGGEETQYF. In DNA form, the CDR3 reads TGTGCCAGCCGGCTACTAGGTGGGGAAGAGACCCAGTACTTC.

This clonotype was counted ten times or more. This rearrangement joins TRBV12-3 or TRBV12-4 to TRBJ2-5; no firm D call. The CDR3 spans 13 residues. V was pared by 1 base and J by 1 base, with 4 bases between. The CDR3 spells CASSLGGQETQYF. The CDR3 bases are TGTGCCAGCAGTTTAGGGGGCCAAGAGACCCAGTACTTC.

This rearrangement joins TRBV3-1 to TRBJ1-5; no firm D call. The germline V gene has CDR1 LGHDT and CDR2 YNNKEL (reference sequence). Trimming took off 0 bases at V and 7 bases at J, with 7 bases between the two ends. The CDR3 consists of 13 residues. This chain's CDR3 is CASSQDWAQPQHF. CDR3 DNA sequence: TGTGCCAGCAGCCAAGATTGGGCCCAGCCCCAGCATTTT.

The chain joins TRBV20-1 to TRBJ2-7; 8 positions match TRBD1. Germline CDR1 is DFQATT and CDR2 is SNEGSKA (reference sequence). Trimming took 5 bases from V and 7 from J; bases not matched to a gene: 13. The length of the CDR3 is 14 residues. CDR3 sequence reads: CSAPRQGIVNEQYF. The CDR3 DNA reads TGCAGTGCTCCCCGACAGGGGATTGTCAATGAGCAGTACTTC.

The chain links TRBV6-2 or TRBV6-3 to TRBJ2-1; 10 bases map to TRBD2. V lost 6 bases, J lost 9 bases, and 5 bases stayed unmatched. This CDR3 contains 13 residues. Per the germline V gene, CDR1 is MNHEY and CDR2 is SVGEGT. The CDR3 here is CASSLAGVTEQFF. CDR3 DNA: TGTGCCAGCAGCCTAGCGGGAGTTACTGAGCAGTTCTTC.

V usage is TRBV20-1 and J usage is TRBJ2-1; 12 nucleotides align to TRBD2. CDR3 length: 15 amino acids. Germline CDR1 reads DFQATT; CDR2 reads SNEGSKA (reference sequence). J lost 7 bases, V lost 4 bases, and 8 bases had no gene match. The CDR3 DNA reads TGCAGTGCTAACCGACTAGCGGGAGAATGGAATGAGCAGTTCTTC. As protein: CSANRLAGEWNEQFF.

The J gene is TRBJ2-5, the V gene TRBV7-9; maybe TRBD2 (5 bases). The V end was cut by 0 bases, the J end by 1 base, with 9 bases between. Germline V gives CDR1 SEHNR, CDR2 FQNEAQ (reference sequence). This CDR3 has 15 amino acids. The CDR3 spells CASSLALSGQETQYF. The CDR3 coding sequence is TGTGCCAGCAGCTTAGCGCTAAGCGGCCAAGAGACCCAGTACTTC.

The chain carries TRBV30 and TRBJ2-5; TRBD2 matches 9 bases. The trim removed 0 bases at V and 13 bases at J, leaving 12 bases unmatched. Germline V lookup: CDR1 GTSNPN, CDR2 SVGIG (reference sequence). The CDR3 loop spans 14 amino acids. CDR3 coding DNA: TGTGCCTGGAGTGTACCGGGACTAGCTGGAACTCGGTACTTC. This translates into CAWSVPGLAGTRYF.

The rearrangement joins TRBV18 to TRBJ2-5; the match to TRBD1 covers 8 bases. Germline V gene data show CDR1 as KGHSH and CDR2 as LQKENI. V dropped 3 bases and J dropped 5; count of bases not matched to a gene: 5. The CDR3 sequence is 14 residues long. The CDR3 coding sequence is TGTGCCAGCTCACCGACCCAGGGGGCTGAGACCCAGTACTTC. It codes for CASSPTQGAETQYF.

The CDR3: CAIRTTGVDEQYF. The CDR3 region has the DNA TGTGCCATCCGAACTACAGGGGTAGACGAGCAGTACTTC. The chain is built from TRBV10-3 and TRBJ2-4; TRBD1 agrees at 7 bases. The end of the DNA is better explained by TRBJ2-7, so the J call may be wrong. From germline, CDR1 is ENHRY and CDR2 SYGVKD. This CDR3 is 13 amino acids long.

This chain connects TRBV27 to TRBJ2-3; TRBD2 agrees at 14 bases. V shed 0 bases and J 1 base; nucleotides not matched to a gene: 15. CDR1 is MNHEY, CDR2 SMNVEV, per germline (reference sequence). This CDR3 region has 22 residues. For the CDR3, the DNA is TGTGCCAGCAGTTTATCGACGTACAACGCACCGGGACTAGCGGGGGGCACAGATACGCAGTATTTT. This sequence encodes CASSLSTYNAPGLAGGTDTQYF.

The chain has TRBV7-2 and TRBJ2-3; 7 bases agree with TRBD2. With V trimmed by 3 bases and J by 8 bases, 8 bases remained unmatched. There are 14 residues in the CDR3. Germline V lookup: CDR1 SGHTA, CDR2 FQGNSA. The CDR3, as DNA: TGTGCCAGCAGCTTGCGACTAGCCTTATCTACGCAGTATTTT. This sequence encodes CASSLRLALSTQYF.

This clonotype has at least ten counts. V is TRBV10-3 and J is TRBJ2-7; TRBD2 might be the D (5 bases). The V end was cut by 8 bases, the J end by 6 bases, with 14 bases between. Germline-derived CDR1 and CDR2 are ENHRY and SYGVKD. CDR3 length: 12 amino acids. The CDR3 loop is CAIGESSGEQYF. The CDR3 DNA sequence: TGTGCCATCGGGGAGAGCTCCGGCGAGCAGTACTTC.

Here the CDR3 DNA reads TGCGCCAGCAGCTTGGTCCCTATTACGGGACTCAAAGAGACCCAGTACTTC. Amino acid sequence: CASSLVPITGLKETQYF. The chain links TRBV5-1 to TRBJ2-5, with D perhaps matching TRBD2 (6 bases). The germline V and J ends were trimmed by 0 bases and 3 bases, with 18 bases remaining between them. The CDR3 has 17 residues. In germline, CDR1 is SGHRS, CDR2 YFSETQ.

The chain has TRBV5-1 and TRBJ2-7; D ambiguous. CDR3 length: 15 residues. V lost 5 bases and J lost 6, with 21 bases in between. CDR1 and CDR2 (germline): SGHRS, YFSETQ. The CDR3 reads CASRGEAVNLGEQYF. CDR3 nucleotide sequence: TGCGCCAGCAGGGGCGAGGCGGTCAACCTGGGCGAGCAGTACTTC.

Of note for this clonotype: A read error may explain this, as a much larger clone is one base away. The rearrangement uses TRBV3-1 and TRBJ2-7; no definite D call. The J call may be in error: the DNA end matches TRBJ2-5 better. CDR1 and CDR2 from the germline V gene are LGHDT and YNNKEL (reference sequence). The CDR3 runs to 11 residues. This CDR3 is CASSQLETQYF. The CDR3 DNA is TGTGCCAGCAGCCAATTGGAGACCCAGTACTTC.

V and J are TRBV6-2 or TRBV6-3 and TRBJ2-7; 8 bases line up with TRBD2. V shed 10 bases, J shed 1 base, and the junction held 18 bases outside the gene matches. Germline CDR1 is MNHEY and CDR2 is SVGEGT. The length of the CDR3 is 17 residues. CDR3 region: CATHNSGRAQSSYEQYF. The CDR3, as DNA: TGTGCCACCCACAACTCCGGGAGGGCCCAAAGTTCCTACGAGCAGTACTTC.

A note on this clonotype: One end of the junction varies from germline; a read error may be responsible. This chain connects TRBV6-1 to TRBJ2-7; TRBD2 aligns across 9 bases. Looked up from germline, CDR1 is MNHNS and CDR2 is SASEGT. CDR3 length: 18 residues. CDR3 protein: CASSEGATKRGVSHEQYF. The CDR3, as DNA: TGTGCCAGCAGTGAAGGGGCGACTAAGCGGGGGGTCTCCCACGAGCAGTACTTC.

The J gene is TRBJ1-5, the V gene TRBV5-1; TRBD1 aligns across 7 bases. The germline V gene has CDR1 SGHRS and CDR2 YFSETQ. The CDR3 length is 13 residues. Unmatched junction bases numbered 1, after V lost 2 bases and J lost 5 bases. CDR3 sequence (DNA): TGCGCCAGCAGCTTCGGACAGGATCAGCCCCAGCATTTT. This gives the protein CASSFGQDQPQHF.

This clonotype was recorded a few times. The chain uses TRBV3-1 and TRBJ1-4; no reliable D call. CDR3 length: 14 residues. V shed 0 bases and J shed 8 bases, with 10 bases lying between them. From germline, CDR1 is LGHDT and CDR2 YNNKEL (reference sequence). The CDR3 nucleotides read TGTGCCAGCAGCCAAGATTGGCCGGGCGAAAAACTGTTTTTT. It codes for CASSQDWPGEKLFF.

This clonotype showed up just a few times. This sequence joins TRBV20-1 and TRBJ2-5; D ambiguous. The DNA end lines up better with TRBJ2-7; the J call may be wrong. Per the germline V gene, CDR1 is DFQATT and CDR2 is SNEGSKA (reference sequence). CDR3 length: 13 residues. The CDR3 region has the DNA TGCAGTGCTAGTGCAACAGAGAACTACGAGCAGTACTTC. Its translation: CSASATENYEQYF.

The gene calls are TRBV6-2 or TRBV6-3 and TRBJ2-7, with 8 bases aligning to TRBD1. V dropped 6 bases and J dropped 5; count of bases not matched to a gene: 12. CDR3 length: 15 amino acids. CDR1 and CDR2 from the germline V gene are MNHEY and SVGEGT. The DNA of the CDR3 is TGTGCCAGCAGAACGCGATGGACAGGGATCAACGAGCAGTACTTC. Amino acid sequence: CASRTRWTGINEQYF.

The genes are TRBV24-1 and TRBJ1-2; TRBD1 aligns across 8 bases. J was trimmed by 7 bases and V by 2 bases; bases with no gene match: 8. CDR1 is KGHDR and CDR2 is SFDVKD in the germline V gene. This CDR3 spans 15 amino acids. The chain's CDR3 is CATSDSDRGVSGYTF. The DNA of the CDR3 is TGTGCCACCAGTGATTCCGACAGGGGAGTGAGTGGCTACACCTTC.

The chain uses TRBV20-1 and TRBJ2-5; tentative D call: TRBD2 (6 bases). Trimming shortened V by 5 bases and J by 0 bases, and 19 bases separated the two germline ends. From germline, CDR1 is DFQATT and CDR2 SNEGSKA (reference sequence). CDR3 size: 16 residues. The CDR3: CSAQAPRREYQETQYF. CDR3 bases: TGCAGTGCTCAAGCCCCTCGACGGGAGTACCAAGAGACCCAGTACTTC.

The sample holds one count of this clonotype. The rearrangement links TRBV5-1 to TRBJ2-4, with TRBD1 identical over 9 bases. The DNA end is more similar to TRBJ2-7, so the J call may be wrong. The germline CDR1 and CDR2 sequences are SGHRS and YFSETQ. This CDR3 is built from 15 residues. The CDR3 loop is CASSPYPGQGNEQYF. In DNA form, the CDR3 reads TGCGCCAGCAGCCCGTATCCGGGACAGGGAAACGAGCAGTACTTC.

The chain has TRBV6-5 and TRBJ2-7, with a possible D match to TRBD2 (5 bases). The V end lost 9 bases, the J end lost 4 bases, and 16 bases lay between the germline ends. This CDR3 region has 13 residues. The germline V gene encodes CDR1 MNHEY and CDR2 SVGAGI. The CDR3, as DNA: TGTGCCAGTCCTCCAAGAGGGTGTTACGAGCAGTACTTC. Translation gives CASPPRGCYEQYF.